These 21 T cell receptor beta chains share one sample of origin, sequenced in a study of shared clonotypes between healthy human individuals. The table came from immunoSEQ multiplex PCR; TCRdb's copy has only in-frame clones and leaves some out. Here the sample spans approximately 640,000 clones, 60% to 80% being singletons. The sequencing sample was made of memory CD4+ T cells sorted from blood. Subset specified: CD45RA-negative fraction. The origin of the receptors is a woman aged 30 to 39 in good health.

The chain uses TRBV27 and TRBJ1-1; perhaps TRBD1 as D (5 bases). The germline V gene encodes CDR1 MNHEY and CDR2 SMNVEV (reference sequence). The CDR3 has 14 amino acids. V lost 5 bases, J lost 2 bases, and 12 bases lay in between. The CDR3 protein is CASSLSTANTEAFF. The CDR3 nucleotides read TGTGCCAGCAGTCTCTCGACAGCTAACACTGAAGCTTTCTTT.

This rearrangement joins TRBV19 to TRBJ1-5; 8 nucleotides line up with TRBD1. V trimming: 5 bases; J trimming: 7 bases; junction bases outside the gene matches: 7. The germline CDR1 and CDR2 sequences are LNHDA and SQIVND (reference sequence). CDR3 length: 14 residues. Written as DNA, the CDR3 is TGTGCCAGTAGTCCGACAGGGGTAGGACAGCCCCAGCATTTT. Amino acids: CASSPTGVGQPQHF.

This clone turned up a few times. The chain employs TRBV25-1 and TRBJ2-7; D is possibly TRBD2 (5 bases). Looked up from germline, CDR1 is MGHDK and CDR2 is SYGVNS. The V end was cut by 6 bases, the J end by 4 bases, with 16 bases between. This CDR3 spans 14 amino acids. In DNA form, the CDR3 reads TGTGCCAGCAGCGACTCCGGGGATTATTACGAGCAGTACTTC. Translating gives CASSDSGDYYEQYF.

This chain joins TRBV11-3 and TRBJ2-2; no clear D. This CDR3 has 14 residues. CDR1 SGHNT and CDR2 YENEEA come from the germline V gene. V lost 4 bases, J lost 0 bases, and 6 bases lay in between. CDR3 amino acids: CASSSRTNTGELFF. CDR3 bases: TGTGCCAGCAGCTCCCGGACGAACACCGGGGAGCTGTTTTTT. Full variable domain (outside the CDR3, taken from reference TRBV11-3 and TRBJ2-2): EAGVVQSPRYKIIEKKQPVAFWCNPISGHNTLYWYLQNLGQGPELLIRYENEEAVDDSQLPKDRFSAERLKGVDSTLKIQPAELGDSAVYLCASSSRTNTGELFFGEGSRLTVL.

The chain recombines TRBV4-1 with TRBJ2-7, with a possible D match to TRBD2 (5 bases). Germline V gene sequence: CDR1 MGHRA, CDR2 YSYEKL. Trimming pared 5 bases from V and 6 bases from J, leaving 26 bases between. CDR3 length equals 17 residues. In nucleotides, the CDR3 is TGCGCCAGCAGCACCCGGGCCCTCAAGGGTAGCCGGGGCGAGCAGTACTTC. The encoded protein is CASSTRALKGSRGEQYF.

V gene TRBV5-1 combines with J gene TRBJ1-3; 8 bases line up with TRBD1. This CDR3 region has 17 residues. The ends lost 0 bases at V and 0 bases at J; junction bases unmatched: 5. Looked up from germline, CDR1 is SGHRS and CDR2 is YFSETQ. CDR3 DNA: TGCGCCAGCAGCTTGGCCCCGACAGGGGACTCTGGAAACACCATATATTTT. It translates to CASSLAPTGDSGNTIYF.

In its sample, this clone was seen a few times. V gene TRBV2 combines with J gene TRBJ2-5; D uncertain. The CDR3 extends over 14 amino acids. V lost 3 bases to trimming and J lost 1 base, with 9 bases between them. Germline loops: CDR1 SNHLY, CDR2 FYNNEI. The CDR3 DNA reads TGTGCCAGCAGTGAGTTAGATATCCAAGAGACCCAGTACTTC. Protein sequence: CASSELDIQETQYF.

This clone was detected only a few times. The chain couples TRBV2 to TRBJ2-7, with 8 nucleotides matching TRBD1. Germline V lookup: CDR1 SNHLY, CDR2 FYNNEI. Trimming at V came to 5 bases and at J to 3 bases, leaving 6 bases not matched to a gene. This CDR3 spans 14 amino acids. The CDR3, as DNA: TGTGCCAGCAGTATGGGACAGGCTGACTACGAGCAGTACTTC. Translation gives CASSMGQADYEQYF.

The chain carries TRBV28 and TRBJ2-7, with 9 bases fitting TRBD1. This CDR3 is 11 amino acids long. The J segment lost 7 bases and the V segment lost 10 bases, leaving 5 bases of the junction unmatched. Germline-derived CDR1 and CDR2 are MDHEN and SYDVKM. The CDR3 coding sequence is TGTGCCACCCGGACAGGGGATGAGCAGTACTTC. It codes for CATRTGDEQYF. Drawing the rest from reference TRBV28 and TRBJ2-7, the complete variable domain is DVKVTQSSRYLVKRTGEKVFLECVQDMDHENMFWYRQDPGLGLRLIYFSYDVKMKEKGDIPEGYSVSREKKERFSLILESASTNQTSMYLCATRTGDEQYFGPGTRLTVT.

As concerns this clone: At one end, the junction sequence differs from germline, possibly due to a read error. DNA for the CDR3: TGCGCCAGCAATGAGCAGGGGACAGGGCGAGCTTTCTTT. It specifies CASNEQGTGRAFF. V usage is TRBV10-2 and J usage is TRBJ1-1; 9 bases agree with TRBD1. Germline assignment: CDR1 WSHSY and CDR2 SAAADI. CDR3 size: 13 residues.

The chain links TRBV5-4 to TRBJ2-7; D is perhaps TRBD2 (5 bases). V lost 0 bases and J lost 3, with 22 bases in between. Germline V lookup: CDR1 SGHNT, CDR2 YYREEE (reference sequence). This CDR3 region has 18 residues. The CDR3 DNA is TGTGCCAGCAGCTTGGATTACAAGCGGAACGTCAAGGGCTACGAGCAGTACTTC. Protein sequence: CASSLDYKRNVKGYEQYF.

The chain links TRBV4-2 to TRBJ2-7, with D possibly matching TRBD2 (5 bases). The CDR3 spans 16 residues. CDR1 is LGHNA and CDR2 is YNFKEQ in the germline V gene. V lost 0 bases and J lost 1, with 13 bases in between. The CDR3 coding sequence is TGTGCCAGCAGCCAAGAAATTGTGCGGGTATCCTACGAGCAGTACTTC. The encoded protein is CASSQEIVRVSYEQYF.

The chain uses TRBV11-3 and TRBJ2-7; the D gene is possibly TRBD1 (5 bases). The CDR3 consists of 13 residues. Germline V gene sequence: CDR1 SGHNT, CDR2 YENEEA. V dropped 5 bases and J dropped 0 bases, with 8 bases sitting between them. CDR3 loop: CASSAQASYEQYF. The CDR3 DNA sequence: TGTGCCAGCAGCGCACAGGCCTCCTACGAGCAGTACTTC.

The V gene is TRBV13, the J gene TRBJ2-7; TRBD2 might be the D (5 bases). The germline CDR1 and CDR2 sequences are PRHDT and FYEKMQ (reference sequence). The CDR3 has 15 residues. V gave up 4 bases and J gave up 6 bases, with 19 bases separating them. CDR3 DNA sequence: TGTGCCAGCAGCTCCCCCGGCGGCGGGCGTAGCGAGCAGTACTTC. It encodes CASSSPGGGRSEQYF. The complete variable domain, with remaining parts taken from reference TRBV13 and TRBJ2-7, reads AAGVIQSPRHLIKEKRETATLKCYPIPRHDTVYWYQQGPGQDPQFLISFYEKMQSDKGSIPDRFSAQQFSDYHSELNMSSLELGDSALYFCASSSPGGGRSEQYFGPGTRLTVT.

As concerns this clone: The same CDR3 also results from other DNA sequences found in this sample. The chain combines TRBV2 with TRBJ1-1; D is uncertain. Germline lookup yields CDR1 SNHLY and CDR2 FYNNEI. The CDR3 has 12 amino acids. V shed 3 bases and J shed 0 bases, with 2 bases lying between them. CDR3 bases: TGTGCCAGCAGTGAGATGAACACTGAAGCTTTCTTT. Amino acid sequence: CASSEMNTEAFF.

At least ten counts were recorded for this clone. The DNA for the CDR3 is TGTGCCAGTACCGGGACAGGGAATTACAATGAGCAGTTCTTC. It yields the protein CASTGTGNYNEQFF. The chain employs TRBV19 and TRBJ2-1; the match to TRBD1 covers 9 bases. Germline CDR1 is LNHDA and CDR2 is SQIVND (reference sequence). V shed 7 bases and J 4 bases; nucleotides not matched to a gene: 5. This CDR3 has 14 residues.

The rearrangement uses TRBV21-1 and TRBJ1-4; the D call in the table, TRBD1, was not verified against the DNA. TRBV21-1 is a known pseudogene. The CDR3 has 19 residues. The CDR3 sequence is CASSHPIQTGKYPNEKLFF. DNA of the CDR3: TGTGCCAGCAGCCACCCTATACAGACAGGGAAATATCCTAATGAAAAACTGTTTTTT.

V gene TRBV2 combines with J gene TRBJ2-3; D may be TRBD1 (6 bases). Germline V gene lookup returns CDR1 SNHLY and CDR2 FYNNEI. CDR3 length equals 14 residues. V lost 8 bases and J lost 1, with 13 bases in between. CDR3 bases: TGTGCCAGCCGTTCCCGACAGGGCACAGATACGCAGTATTTT. Translation: CASRSRQGTDTQYF.

There are a few counts of this clone. The V and J genes are TRBV25-1 and TRBJ2-5, with TRBD1 matching over 8 bases. The junction had 7 bases not matched to a gene; V was cut back by 5 bases and J by 5 bases. The CDR3 loop spans 14 amino acids. The germline CDR1 and CDR2 sequences are MGHDK and SYGVNS. The CDR3 coding sequence is TGTGCCAGCAGTCCGGACAGGGTTCGCGAGACCCAGTACTTC. Encoded protein: CASSPDRVRETQYF. Variable domain in full (rest from reference TRBV25-1 and TRBJ2-5): EADIYQTPRYLVIGTGKKITLECSQTMGHDKMYWYQQDPGMELHLIHYSYGVNSTEKGDLSSESTVSRIRTEHFPLTLESARPSHTSQYLCASSPDRVRETQYFGPGTRLLVL.

The chain couples TRBV28 to TRBJ2-1, with a tentative D call TRBD2 (6 bases). Per germline, CDR1 MDHEN and CDR2 SYDVKM. Trimming left V 7 bases short and J 0 bases short, with 19 bases between. The CDR3 runs 17 residues. CDR3 bases: TGTGCCAGCACCCGGAGCGGGTGGAGTTTCTCCTACAATGAGCAGTTCTTC. Its translation is CASTRSGWSFSYNEQFF.

The CDR3 is CASSLSITGDTQYF. The CDR3 DNA is TGTGCCAGCAGTTTATCGATAACGGGGGATACGCAGTATTTT. The chain has TRBV27 and TRBJ2-3; a possible D gene is TRBD2 (5 bases). The germline V and J ends were trimmed by 0 bases and 6 bases, with 10 bases remaining between them. The germline CDR1 and CDR2 sequences are MNHEY and SMNVEV (reference sequence). This CDR3 region has 14 residues.